This TCR beta chain emerged from a study of blood T cells in healthy people across ages. Study overall: Every two T cells gave about one barcoded beta molecule via template switching. Whole-study results and caveats: Diversity figures based on one million T cells were deemed too low.

Using a J-beta primer mix together with a sample-barcoded 5' primer, a second PCR was run for roughly 7 to 11 cycles. TCRdb ran MiXCR on the 5' RACE reads and lists one entry per CDR3 protein. The table lists about 970,000 distinct CDR3 sequences, roughly 51% of them singletons. This clonotype was observed at least ten times. The antigen is undetermined. Material: blood. The sequence was obtained from a woman aged 55-75 years in good health.

DNA of the CDR3: TGCAGCGCCCTGGGAGCCTACGAGCAGTACTTC. Translation: CSALGAYEQYF. V gene TRBV29-1 combines with J gene TRBJ2-7; a possible D gene is TRBD2 (5 bases). The V end lost 7 bases, the J end lost 2 bases, and 9 bases lay between the germline ends. Germline V gene data show CDR1 as SQVTM and CDR2 as ANQGSEA. The CDR3 has 11 residues.